This T cell receptor beta chain was identified during a study of CD8 T cells in Susac syndrome. The authors reverse transcribed roughly 0.5 to 1 ug RNA with random hexamers. TCRdb used MiXCR to reprocess the immunoSEQ multiplex PCR reads, holding one entry per CDR3 protein. The data contain roughly 100,000 distinct CDR3 sequences, about 94% of them singletons. V was pared by 4 bases and J by 8 bases, with 12 bases between. CDR1 and CDR2 (germline): ENHRY, SYGVKD. The CDR3 is 13 amino acids. The genes are TRBV10-3 and TRBJ1-5; tentative D call: TRBD1 (6 bases). The sequencing input was CD4+ T cells from PBMCs. The receptor was derived from a human donor with Susac syndrome. In nucleotides, the CDR3 is TGTGCCATCAGTGCCACCTCAGGGGAGCCCCAGCATTTT. Protein product: CAISATSGEPQHF.